This T cell receptor beta chain appears in the sequencing data of a study of blood T cell repertoires in COVID-19. Study-level background: Acute and convalescent COVID-19 samples came from the United States, Italy and Spain. Sources were T cells, B-cell-depleted T cells, or PBMCs; the material itself was cDNA or gDNA.

Germline V gene sequence: CDR1 MNHEY, CDR2 SVGEGT. The junction had 8 bases not matched to a gene; V was cut back by 4 bases and J by 9 bases. CDR3 size: 15 residues. In the original workflow: Cell counts per sample came from amplifying reference gene primers. Some clones are missing from TCRdb's copy, which holds only in-frame ones; the method was immunoSEQ multiplex PCR. V, J and clone size derive from that table, while D and trimming were established from the DNA sequence. The sample carries approximately 300,000 clones, 84% recorded once. During active infection, Seattle patients enrolled and were then monitored through disease.

The J gene is TRBJ2-1, the V gene TRBV6-2 or TRBV6-3; 11 bases map to TRBD2. Sequenced: peripheral blood. This TCR derives from a person between 65 and 79 years old with COVID-19, enrolled during active disease. The CDR3 DNA is TGTGCCAGCAGTTCACCCAGGGGACTAGCGGTTGAGCAGTTCTTC. Amino acid sequence: CASSSPRGLAVEQFF.